These T cell receptor beta chains were read from a single sample in a study of T cell repertoires in cytomegalovirus infection. Via MiXCR, TCRdb re-called the reads, giving one row per CDR3 protein. The sample yields about 310,000 distinct CDR3 sequences, roughly a tenth seen once. The sample comprised PBMCs. These receptors were collected from a human donor in good health (CMV status not recorded). Some clones in this sample may be carry-over from other donors' samples. Both conserved end residues are part of each CDR3. D genes are given only for firm matches. Where a row states a size, it is once, few, many or the class of an expanded clone; other rows omit it.

TRBV28	TRBJ1-4	few	NA	CASIERGATNEKLFF	TGTGCCAGCATTGAGCGGGGAGCAACTAATGAAAAACTGTTTTTT
TRBV5-1	TRBJ2-1	many	TRBD2	CASSSLAGVTNEQFF	TGCGCCAGCAGCTCCCTAGCGGGGGTAACCAATGAGCAGTTCTTC
TRBV2	TRBJ1-2	many	TRBD1	CASSGGTGNNYGYTF	TGTGCCAGCAGTGGTGGGACAGGGAATAACTATGGCTACACCTTC
TRBV7-2	TRBJ2-7	many	TRBD2	CASSAGLYEQYF	TGTGCCAGCAGCGCGGGACTATACGAGCAGTACTTC
TRBV20-1	TRBJ2-1	many	TRBD1	CSAHSPGQGSYNEQFF	TGCAGTGCTCACTCCCCGGGACAGGGGTCCTACAATGAGCAGTTCTTC
TRBV5-5	TRBJ2-2	many	NA	CASRTWGTGELFF	TGTGCCAGCAGGACATGGGGTACCGGGGAGCTGTTTTTT
TRBV6-5	TRBJ2-2	few	NA	CASSRDRRNTGELFF	TGTGCCAGCAGTAGAGATCGGAGGAACACCGGGGAGCTGTTTTTT
TRBV7-9	TRBJ2-5	many	NA	CASSPPHQETQYF	TGTGCCAGCAGCCCCCCCCACCAAGAGACCCAGTACTTC
TRBV4-3	TRBJ2-3	many	TRBD2	CASSQAVAGGRQDTQYF	TGCGCCAGCAGCCAAGCTGTAGCGGGGGGGCGACAAGATACGCAGTATTTT
TRBV6-1	TRBJ2-3	many	TRBD2	CASSGTSGGASDTQYF	TGTGCCAGCAGCGGAACTAGCGGGGGGGCCAGTGATACGCAGTATTTT
TRBV5-6	TRBJ2-7	many	NA	CASSNRRGAHYEQYF	TGTGCCAGCAGTAATCGCCGGGGCGCCCACTACGAGCAGTACTTC
TRBV7-8	TRBJ2-5	many	NA	CASSLAGPGTQYF	TGTGCCAGCAGCTTGGCGGGGCCAGGGACCCAGTACTTC
TRBV29-1	TRBJ1-1	few	TRBD1	CSVEKNRGRRAEAFF	TGCAGCGTTGAAAAGAACAGGGGGCGCCGGGCTGAAGCTTTCTTT
TRBV18	TRBJ2-7	few	NA	CASSRPDRNPYEQYF	TGTGCCAGCTCCCGACCAGACAGGAACCCCTACGAGCAGTACTTC
TRBV20-1	TRBJ2-7	few	NA	CSARAWQGLYEQYF	TGCAGTGCTAGAGCTTGGCAGGGGCTCTACGAGCAGTACTTC
TRBV2	TRBJ2-1	NA	TRBD2	CASPISGGGNEQFF	TGTGCCAGCCCGATTAGCGGGGGGGGGAATGAGCAGTTCTTC
TRBV6-1	TRBJ1-4	many	TRBD1	CASSNTGTGFQKLFF	TGTGCCAGCAGTAACACCGGGACAGGGTTCCAAAAACTGTTTTTT
TRBV20-1	TRBJ2-7	NA	NA	CSAPGLGLDEQYF	TGCAGTGCTCCCGGACTGGGCCTGGACGAGCAGTACTTC
TRBV20-1	TRBJ2-3	many	TRBD1	CSARAPRTGRSDTQYF	TGCAGTGCTAGAGCTCCCCGGACAGGGCGGTCGGATACGCAGTATTTT
TRBV7-7	TRBJ2-5	many	TRBD1	CASSHGTGQETQYF	TGTGCTAGCAGCCATGGGACAGGACAAGAGACCCAGTACTTC
TRBV7-9	TRBJ1-1	many	NA	CASIWVGNTEAFF	TGTGCCAGCATCTGGGTGGGGAACACTGAAGCTTTCTTT
TRBV7-2	TRBJ2-2	many	NA	CASSFDRFPGELFF	TGTGCCAGCAGCTTTGACCGGTTTCCCGGGGAGCTGTTTTTT
TRBV25-1	TRBJ1-2	many	TRBD1	CASSERADRAPLYYYGYTF	TGTGCCAGCAGTGAAAGGGCCGACAGGGCGCCACTCTACTACTATGGCTACACCTTC
TRBV4-2	TRBJ2-7	many	NA	CASSQDSDYEQYF	TGTGCCAGCAGCCAAGATTCAGACTACGAGCAGTACTTC
TRBV5-6	TRBJ2-7	many	NA	CASSLGVHEQYF	TGTGCCAGCAGCTTGGGAGTGCACGAGCAGTACTTC